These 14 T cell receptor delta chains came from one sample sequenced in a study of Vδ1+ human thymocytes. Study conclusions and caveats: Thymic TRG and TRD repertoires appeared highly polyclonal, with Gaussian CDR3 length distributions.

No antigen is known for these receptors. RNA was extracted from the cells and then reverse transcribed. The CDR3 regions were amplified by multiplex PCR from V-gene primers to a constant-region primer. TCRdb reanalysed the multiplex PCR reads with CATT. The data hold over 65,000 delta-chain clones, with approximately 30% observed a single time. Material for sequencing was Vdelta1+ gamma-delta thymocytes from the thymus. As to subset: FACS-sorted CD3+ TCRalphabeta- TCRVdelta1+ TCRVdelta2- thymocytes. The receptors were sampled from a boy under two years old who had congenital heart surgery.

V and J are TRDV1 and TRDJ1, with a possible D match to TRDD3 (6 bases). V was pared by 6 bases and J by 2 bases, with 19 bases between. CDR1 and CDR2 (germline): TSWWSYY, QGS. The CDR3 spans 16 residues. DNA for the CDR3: TGTGCTCTTGGACCCGTGGGGATCTGTGGGACCGATAAACTCATCTTT. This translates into CALGPVGICGTDKLIF.

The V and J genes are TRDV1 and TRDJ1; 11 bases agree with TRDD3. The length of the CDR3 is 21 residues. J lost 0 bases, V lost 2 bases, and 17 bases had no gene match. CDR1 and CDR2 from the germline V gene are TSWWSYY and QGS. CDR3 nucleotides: TGTGCTCTTGGGGAATCCCCCGTCCCCCTTGGGGGATACGAGTACACCGATAAACTCATCTTT. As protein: CALGESPVPLGGYEYTDKLIF.

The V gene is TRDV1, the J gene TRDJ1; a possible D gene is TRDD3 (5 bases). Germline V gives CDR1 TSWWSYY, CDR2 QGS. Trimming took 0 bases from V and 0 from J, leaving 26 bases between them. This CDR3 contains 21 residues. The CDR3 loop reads CALGELRFKRGSTKYTDKLIF. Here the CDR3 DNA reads TGTGCTCTTGGGGAACTACGGTTCAAGCGGGGGTCGACTAAGTACACCGATAAACTCATCTTT.

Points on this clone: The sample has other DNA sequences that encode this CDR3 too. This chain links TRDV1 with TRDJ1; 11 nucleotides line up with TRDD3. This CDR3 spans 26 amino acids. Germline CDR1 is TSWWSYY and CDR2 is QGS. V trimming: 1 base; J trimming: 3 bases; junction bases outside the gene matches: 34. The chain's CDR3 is CALGEPRLALPTSLGDTPPPSDKLIF. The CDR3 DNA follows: TGTGCTCTTGGGGAACCACGGCTCGCCCTTCCTACGTCTCTGGGGGATACTCCCCCCCCTTCCGATAAACTCATCTTT.

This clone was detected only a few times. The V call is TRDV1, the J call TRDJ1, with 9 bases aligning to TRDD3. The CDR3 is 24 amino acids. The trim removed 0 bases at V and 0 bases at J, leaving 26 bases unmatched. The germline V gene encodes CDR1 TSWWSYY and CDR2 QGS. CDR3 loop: CALGELRAPSRGLLGDPYTDKLIF. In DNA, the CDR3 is TGTGCTCTTGGGGAACTGAGAGCCCCCTCGAGAGGGTTACTGGGGGACCCGTACACCGATAAACTCATCTTT.

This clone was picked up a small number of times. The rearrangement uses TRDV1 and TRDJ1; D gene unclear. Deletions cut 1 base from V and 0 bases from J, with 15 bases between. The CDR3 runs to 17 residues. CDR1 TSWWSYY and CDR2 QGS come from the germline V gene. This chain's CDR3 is CALGEQVSVPYTDKLIF. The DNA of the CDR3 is TGTGCTCTTGGGGAACAAGTTTCGGTCCCGTACACCGATAAACTCATCTTT.

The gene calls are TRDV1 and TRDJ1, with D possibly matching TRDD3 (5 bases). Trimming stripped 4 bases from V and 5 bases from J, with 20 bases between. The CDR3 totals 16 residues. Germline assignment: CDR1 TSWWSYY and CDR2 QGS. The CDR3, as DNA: TGTGCTCTTGGGGCCTGGAGGTTTAGCTGGGAGGATAAACTCATCTTT. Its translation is CALGAWRFSWEDKLIF.

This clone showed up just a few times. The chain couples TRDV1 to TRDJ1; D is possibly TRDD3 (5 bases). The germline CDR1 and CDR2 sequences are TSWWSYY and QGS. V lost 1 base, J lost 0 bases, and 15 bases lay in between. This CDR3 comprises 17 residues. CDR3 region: CALGERRGIQYTDKLIF. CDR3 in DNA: TGTGCTCTTGGGGAACGTCGCGGGATCCAGTACACCGATAAACTCATCTTT.

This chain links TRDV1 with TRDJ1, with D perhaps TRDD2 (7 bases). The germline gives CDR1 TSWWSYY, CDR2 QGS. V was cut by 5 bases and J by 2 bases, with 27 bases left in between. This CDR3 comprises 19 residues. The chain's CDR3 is CALGTHCSYLGDFTDKLIF. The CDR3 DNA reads TGTGCTCTTGGGACTCACTGTTCCTACTTAGGGGATTTTACCGATAAACTCATCTTT.

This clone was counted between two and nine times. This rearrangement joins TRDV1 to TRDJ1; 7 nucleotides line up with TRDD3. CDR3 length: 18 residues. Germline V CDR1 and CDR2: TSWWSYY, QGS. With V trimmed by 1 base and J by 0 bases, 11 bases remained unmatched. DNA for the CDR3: TGTGCTCTTGGGGAACGGGTTACTGGGGCCCTGTACACCGATAAACTCATCTTT. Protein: CALGERVTGALYTDKLIF.

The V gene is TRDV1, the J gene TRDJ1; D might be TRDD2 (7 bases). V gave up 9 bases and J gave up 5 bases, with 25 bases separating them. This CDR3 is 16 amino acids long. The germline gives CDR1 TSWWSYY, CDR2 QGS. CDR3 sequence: CALGFLPILGQDKLIF. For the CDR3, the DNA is TGTGCTCTCGGTTTCCTACCTATACTGGGACAGGATAAACTCATCTTT.

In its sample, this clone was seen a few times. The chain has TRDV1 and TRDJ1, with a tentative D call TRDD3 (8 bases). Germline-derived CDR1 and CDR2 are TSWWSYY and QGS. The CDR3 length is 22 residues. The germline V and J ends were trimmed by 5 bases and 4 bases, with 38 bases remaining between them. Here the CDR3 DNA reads TGTGCTCTTGGGCCACGGCCCCCTTCCTTAGGATGGGGGATCAGGGTTAGCGATAAACTCATCTTT. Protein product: CALGPRPPSLGWGIRVSDKLIF.

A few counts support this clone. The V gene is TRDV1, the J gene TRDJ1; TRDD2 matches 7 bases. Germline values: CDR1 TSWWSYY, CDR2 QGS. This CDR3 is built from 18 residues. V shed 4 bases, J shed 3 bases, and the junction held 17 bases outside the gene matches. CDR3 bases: TGTGCTCTTGGGGGAGGCCTTCCTGGCCCTACGGGGTCCGATAAACTCATCTTT. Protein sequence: CALGGGLPGPTGSDKLIF.

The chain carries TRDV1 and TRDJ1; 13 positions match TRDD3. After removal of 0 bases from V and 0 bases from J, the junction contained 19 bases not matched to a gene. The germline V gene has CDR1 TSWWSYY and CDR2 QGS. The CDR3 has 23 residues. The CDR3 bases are TGTGCTCTTGGGGAACTTCCCCGAACCCTTTACTGGGGGATACGAAGGTACACCGATAAACTCATCTTT. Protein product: CALGELPRTLYWGIRRYTDKLIF.